Presented here are 6 T cell receptor beta chains from one specimen sequenced in a study of cytotoxic CD8 clonotypes in ibrutinib-treated CLL. Measured with immunoSEQ multiplex PCR; TCRdb has only the in-frame clones, and not every one. Of approximately 210,000 clones in the sample, around 72% are singletons; the top ten hold over 10%. The starting material was PBMCs, obtained after 24 months of ibrutinib treatment. Receptors were obtained from a human donor with chronic lymphocytic leukemia.

This clone was seen a few times. The chain has TRBV5-1 and TRBJ2-7, with 13 bases matching TRBD2. The CDR3 totals 15 residues. The germline V gene encodes CDR1 SGHRS and CDR2 YFSETQ. V was clipped by 4 bases and J by 2 bases; unmatched bases: 3. Here the CDR3 reads CASSPGLAGAYEQYF. The CDR3, as DNA: TGCGCCAGCAGCCCAGGACTAGCGGGGGCCTACGAGCAGTACTTC.

V gene TRBV7-6 combines with J gene TRBJ1-2, with D perhaps matching TRBD1 (6 bases). V lost 1 base and J lost 0, with 15 bases in between. This CDR3 has 17 amino acids. Germline lookup yields CDR1 SGHVS and CDR2 FNYEAQ. The CDR3 region is CASSLGTAPGSNYGYTF. The DNA for the CDR3 is TGTGCCAGCAGCTTAGGGACAGCCCCGGGGTCTAACTATGGCTACACCTTC.

The genes are TRBV10-2 and TRBJ1-1, with 7 bases lining up with TRBD1. V gave up 6 bases and J gave up 0 bases; unmatched junction bases: 7. CDR1 is WSHSY, CDR2 SAAADI, per germline. The CDR3 length is 15 residues. CDR3 coding DNA: TGCGCCAGCAGCCAACGACAGGGTTTGAACACTGAAGCTTTCTTT. Amino acids: CASSQRQGLNTEAFF.

The chain employs TRBV11-2 and TRBJ2-1; D gene unclear. The CDR3 is made up of 13 amino acids. Trimming shortened V by 3 bases and J by 4 bases, and 7 bases separated the two germline ends. The germline CDR1 and CDR2 sequences are SGHAT and FQNNGV. The CDR3 here is CASSLERYNEQFF. CDR3 DNA sequence: TGTGCCAGCAGCTTGGAGAGGTACAATGAGCAGTTCTTC.

The chain is built from TRBV5-8 and TRBJ1-1; TRBD1 matches 10 bases. Per germline, CDR1 SGHTS and CDR2 YDEGEE. The CDR3 length is 14 residues. Trimming removed 5 bases from V and 1 base from J; junction bases left unmatched: 2. The CDR3 loop is CASRDRGKNTEAFF. In DNA form, the CDR3 reads TGTGCCAGCAGGGACAGGGGGAAGAACACTGAAGCTTTCTTT.

This clone was detected only once. The gene calls are TRBV6-5 and TRBJ1-2; TRBD1 matches at 7 bases. V dropped 7 bases and J dropped 7; count of bases not matched to a gene: 9. This CDR3 is 13 amino acids long. Germline V gene sequence: CDR1 MNHEY, CDR2 SVGAGI. The CDR3 bases are TGTGCCAGCAAAACACAGGGGTTCCGTGGCTACACCTTC. It translates to CASKTQGFRGYTF.